The text below deals with one TCR beta chain. The antigen remains unidentified. This specimen belongs to a study of cytomegalovirus exposure and HLA in healthy donors. Points from the study as a whole: Donors were assumed by presence/absence analyses to have roughly uniform sequencing depth. In a later analysis, at a false discovery rate of 0.05, fewer than 20,000 TCR beta sequences were associated with HLA alleles.

CDR1 KGHSH and CDR2 LQKENI come from the germline V gene. V was clipped by 6 bases and J by 4 bases, with 12 bases between them. This CDR3 comprises 13 residues. It was with 60 Vbeta and 13 Jbeta primers that the PCR ran. Produced via immunoSEQ multiplex PCR; TCRdb's table is partial and in-frame only. Its listing shows under 150,000 clones. The receptor was isolated from a woman in her thirties or forties in good health and CMV-seronegative. Sequencing was performed on PBMCs. The chain links TRBV18 to TRBJ1-1; unclear D gene. The CDR3 protein is CASSGGQLTEAFF. CDR3 nucleotide sequence: TGTGCCAGCTCCGGCGGGCAGCTCACTGAAGCTTTCTTT.